Listed here are 12 T cell receptor beta chains from one sample, sequenced in a study of T cells after yellow fever vaccination (dated by TCRdb to the late 2010s). The treatment or condition label, read with the paper, signifies: live attenuated yellow fever vaccine strain. Libraries were made using 5' RACE. Instrument on record: Illumina HiSeq 2500. TCRdb reprocessed the public reads (quality trimming at Q25 with fastp, clone calling with MiXCR) and kept in-frame beta chains. CDR3 protein sequences are deduplicated, and each keeps its most common genes and DNA. The sample records 500,000 to 650,000 distinct CDR3 sequences, less than 15% of which are singletons. The ten largest account for more than 12% of the sample. The starting material was PBMCs, obtained on the day of the yellow fever booster vaccination. Source of these receptors: a man younger than 45 who received the YFV17D yellow fever vaccine.

This clonotype was seen more than once but under ten times. The chain uses TRBV20-1 and TRBJ2-7; 8 nucleotides match TRBD2. Germline-derived CDR1 and CDR2 are DFQATT and SNEGSKA (reference sequence). The CDR3 has 14 residues. CDR3 amino acids: CSTTLSGTSYEQYF. CDR3 DNA sequence: TGCAGCACAACACTCTCCGGGACTAGCTACGAGCAGTACTTC.

J is TRBJ2-1 and V is TRBV5-4; 8 bases fit TRBD2. The CDR3 totals 12 residues. The germline gives CDR1 SGHNT, CDR2 YYREEE (reference sequence). As DNA, the CDR3 is TGTGGCACGGGAGGGAGGGGCAATGAGCAGTTCTTC. Translated: CGTGGRGNEQFF.

There are a few counts of this clonotype. The genes are TRBV11-2 and TRBJ2-3, with no clear D. Germline V gene sequence: CDR1 SGHAT, CDR2 FQNNGV. The CDR3 is 13 amino acids. Between the trimmed V and J ends, which lost 1 base and 8 bases, there was a span of 10 bases. The CDR3 protein is CASSLGFLSTQYF. CDR3 DNA sequence: TGTGCCAGCAGCTTAGGGTTCCTTTCTACGCAGTATTTT.

This clonotype occurred a few times. This chain links TRBV7-2 with TRBJ2-5; 13 positions match TRBD2. Unmatched junction bases numbered 7, after V lost 4 bases and J lost 5 bases. The CDR3 is 16 residues long. Germline-derived CDR1 and CDR2 are SGHTA and FQGNSA. DNA for the CDR3: TGTGCCAGCAGCTCCGGGACTAGCGGGGCAATGGAGACCCAGTACTTC. Its translation is CASSSGTSGAMETQYF.

V and J are TRBV27 and TRBJ1-5; TRBD1 matches at 10 bases. The CDR3 loop spans 13 amino acids. CDR1 is MNHEY, CDR2 SMNVEV, per germline (reference sequence). Unmatched junction bases numbered 2, after V lost 3 bases and J lost 9 bases. The CDR3 reads CASSLTGGPPQHF. CDR3 sequence (DNA): TGTGCCAGCAGTTTGACAGGGGGCCCGCCCCAGCATTTT.

This clonotype was seen more than once but under ten times. The V and J genes are TRBV30 and TRBJ2-1, with 13 bases matching TRBD2. The CDR3 length is 16 residues. Germline CDR1 reads GTSNPN; CDR2 reads SVGIG (reference sequence). Trimming removed 5 bases from V and 9 bases from J; junction bases left unmatched: 13. The CDR3 nucleotides read TGTGCCTGGGGACTAGCGGGAGTCCTCTATCGTGGTGAGCAGTTCTTC. Protein: CAWGLAGVLYRGEQFF.

The table lists this clonotype with a few counts. The J gene is TRBJ2-1, the V gene TRBV6-2 or TRBV6-3, with 12 bases lining up with TRBD2. The CDR3 sequence is 15 residues long. V was pared by 8 bases and J by 8 bases, with 10 bases of the junction left unmatched. Germline V lookup: CDR1 MNHEY, CDR2 SVGEGT. CDR3 amino acids: CASGSTSGRFHEQFF. The CDR3 DNA sequence: TGTGCCAGCGGGTCGACTAGCGGGAGATTCCATGAGCAGTTCTTC.

This clonotype was recorded a few times. The V gene is TRBV20-1, the J gene TRBJ1-1; D uncertain. The CDR3 is 14 amino acids. Germline CDR1 DFQATT, CDR2 SNEGSKA (reference sequence). Trimming took off 6 bases at V and 0 bases at J, with 14 bases between the two ends. CDR3 nucleotides: TGCAGTGCCCCAGAGGCAGGTATGAACACTGAAGCTTTCTTT. Translation: CSAPEAGMNTEAFF.

The rearrangement links TRBV25-1 to TRBJ1-2; D may be TRBD1 (5 bases). The CDR3 totals 13 residues. The ends were cut back, 5 bases at V and 7 bases at J, with 14 bases in the middle. Per germline, CDR1 MGHDK and CDR2 SYGVNS. CDR3 sequence: CASSQPGTTGYTF. In nucleotides, the CDR3 is TGTGCCAGCAGTCAACCCGGGACCACTGGCTACACCTTC.

The chain employs TRBV29-1 and TRBJ2-5; 9 nucleotides agree with TRBD1. The V segment lost 6 bases and the J segment 2 bases; nucleotides outside the gene matches: 10. This CDR3 region has 15 residues. CDR1 and CDR2 from the germline V gene are SQVTM and ANQGSEA. CDR3 DNA: TGCAGCGTCTTTCCGGGACAGGGAGTGCAAGAGACCCAGTACTTC. Translation: CSVFPGQGVQETQYF.

Ten or more counts support this clonotype. The V and J genes are TRBV2 and TRBJ2-2; 7 bases agree with TRBD2. V lost 3 bases to trimming and J lost 7 bases; unmatched junction nucleotides: 5. The CDR3 has 14 residues. CDR1 is SNHLY, CDR2 FYNNEI, per germline. CDR3 coding DNA: TGTGCCAGCAGTGAGGAAGCGGGAATCGGGGAGCTGTTTTTT. It encodes CASSEEAGIGELFF.

This clonotype came up a few times. This chain links TRBV5-1 with TRBJ2-1, with D perhaps matching TRBD2 (6 bases). Germline loops: CDR1 SGHRS, CDR2 YFSETQ. Between the trimmed V and J ends, which lost 7 bases and 0 bases, there was a span of 20 bases. The CDR3 spans 17 residues. The CDR3 DNA reads as TGCGCCAGCGAAACTGGCGGGGCACGAAGCTCCTACAATGAGCAGTTCTTC. It codes for CASETGGARSSYNEQFF.